This T cell receptor (beta chain) was captured by sequencing in a study of T cells in Graves' hyperthyroidism and ophthalmopathy. The CDR3 spans 16 residues. Germline CDR1 SGHRS, CDR2 YFSETQ. V gave up 0 bases and J gave up 4 bases; unmatched junction bases: 6. It was RNA transcripts that yielded the amplified TCR beta CDR3 regions. RT-PCR in the first round (using the HTBI primer set) targeted the TCR CDR3. TCRdb independently ran MiXCR on the multiplex PCR reads; one entry per CDR3 protein. Altogether about 420,000 distinct CDR3 sequences are present, 15% to 18% being singletons, with the ten largest covering roughly 14%.

The genes are TRBV5-1 and TRBJ2-2; 7 bases match TRBD2. The sequence was obtained from a young woman with Graves' hyperthyroidism. Sequencing input: blood. The CDR3 sequence is CASSLALADPTGELFF. The CDR3 nucleotides read TGCGCCAGCAGCTTGGCGCTAGCGGATCCCACCGGGGAGCTGTTTTTT.